The 16 T cell receptor beta chains below come from one sample, sequenced in a study of blood T cell repertoires in COVID-19. The method was immunoSEQ multiplex PCR; TCRdb's version includes in-frame clones alone and lacks a portion of them. The sample shows some 260,000 clones, 80% to 90% of them seen only once. Material for sequencing was PBMCs or T cells enriched from blood (not recorded which). The receptors stem from a man aged 25 to 40 with acute COVID-19.

This clone was found a few times. The chain joins TRBV19 to TRBJ1-1; possible D gene TRBD1, 5 bases. Germline V gene lookup returns CDR1 LNHDA and CDR2 SQIVND (reference sequence). The CDR3 has 13 amino acids. Trimming removed 7 bases at V and 1 base at J, with 10 bases between. CDR3 nucleotide sequence: TGTGCCAGTAAGTTGGGGGGGAACACTGAAGCTTTCTTT. Protein sequence: CASKLGGNTEAFF.

The V gene is TRBV19, the J gene TRBJ2-1, with a possible D match to TRBD2 (5 bases). CDR1 and CDR2 (germline): LNHDA, SQIVND (reference sequence). The CDR3 runs 14 residues. V lost 5 bases to trimming and J lost 8 bases, with 16 bases between them. The CDR3 region is CASSDSATLDEQFF. DNA of the CDR3: TGTGCCAGTAGTGATAGCGCAACCCTCGATGAGCAGTTCTTC.

The genes are TRBV4-3 and TRBJ2-2, with 8 bases matching TRBD2. The V gene end was trimmed by 0 bases and the J gene end by 1 base; junction bases not matched to a gene: 4. The CDR3 spans 17 residues. Per the germline V gene, CDR1 is LGHNA and CDR2 is YSLEER. In DNA form, the CDR3 reads TGCGCCAGCAGCCAAGAGCCCCGGGGGGGGAACACCGGGGAGCTGTTTTTT. Its translation is CASSQEPRGGNTGELFF.

The chain employs TRBV18 and TRBJ1-5, with D possibly TRBD1 on 5 matching bases. Looked up from germline, CDR1 is KGHSH and CDR2 is LQKENI. Between the trimmed V and J ends, which lost 3 bases and 4 bases, there was a span of 13 bases. This CDR3 is 15 amino acids long. As DNA, the CDR3 is TGTGCCAGCTCACCGGTACAGGCTGGTAATCAGCCCCAGCATTTT. This gives the protein CASSPVQAGNQPQHF.

The chain is built from TRBV6-6 and TRBJ2-7; D remains ambiguous. V lost 6 bases and J lost 0, with 12 bases in between. The length of the CDR3 is 14 residues. Germline CDR1 MNHNY, CDR2 SVGAGI (reference sequence). The CDR3 here is CASRSPLSSYEQYV. The DNA for the CDR3 is TGTGCCAGCAGGAGCCCATTGAGCTCCTACGAGCAGTACGTC.

V and J are TRBV24-1 and TRBJ2-1; 13 nucleotides match TRBD2. With V trimmed by 2 bases and J by 9 bases, 6 bases remained unmatched. Per the germline V gene, CDR1 is KGHDR and CDR2 is SFDVKD. This CDR3 has 16 amino acids. CDR3 nucleotide sequence: TGTGCCACCAGTGATTCGAAGACTAGCGGGAGGACTGAGCAGTTCTTC. It codes for CATSDSKTSGRTEQFF.

This chain connects TRBV7-8 to TRBJ2-3; 14 bases are a match to TRBD2. CDR3 length: 17 residues. The trim removed 4 bases at V and 8 bases at J, leaving 11 bases unmatched. Per germline, CDR1 SGHVS and CDR2 FQNEAQ. CDR3 protein: CASSSPRTSGGQGTQYF. CDR3 coding DNA: TGTGCCAGCAGCTCACCACGGACTAGCGGGGGGCAAGGTACGCAGTATTTT.

The chain employs TRBV7-9 and TRBJ1-3; tentative D call: TRBD1 (6 bases). The V end was cut by 4 bases, the J end by 4 bases, with 14 bases between. The germline gives CDR1 SEHNR, CDR2 FQNEAQ (reference sequence). The length of the CDR3 is 15 residues. The CDR3 sequence is CASSSKQGYGNTIYF. The CDR3 bases are TGTGCCAGCAGCTCAAAACAGGGTTACGGAAACACCATATATTTT.

V and J are TRBV7-8 and TRBJ1-1; 9 nucleotides align to TRBD1. CDR3 length equals 16 residues. CDR1 is SGHVS and CDR2 is FQNEAQ in the germline V gene. Trimming took 2 bases from V and 5 from J; bases not matched to a gene: 9. CDR3 bases: TGTGCCAGCAGCTTAAGACAGGGGGAGGTAATAACTGAAGCTTTCTTT. It codes for CASSLRQGEVITEAFF.

The chain combines TRBV7-8 with TRBJ1-3; D not resolved. The CDR3 totals 14 residues. V shed 5 bases and J shed 3 bases, with 11 bases lying between them. CDR1 is SGHVS, CDR2 FQNEAQ, per germline. The CDR3 nucleotides read TGTGCCAGCAGCCGACCGACACTTGGAAACACCATATATTTT. This translates into CASSRPTLGNTIYF.

This clone was found a few times. This chain uses TRBV2 with TRBJ1-1; the match to TRBD1 covers 9 bases. Germline assignment: CDR1 SNHLY and CDR2 FYNNEI. CDR3 size: 11 residues. The trim removed 6 bases at V and 8 bases at J, leaving 1 base unmatched. As DNA, the CDR3 is TGTGCCAGCAGCGGGACAGGGGAAGCTTTCTTT. It codes for CASSGTGEAFF.

The chain employs TRBV7-9 and TRBJ2-1; D ambiguous. In germline, CDR1 is SEHNR, CDR2 FQNEAQ (reference sequence). V lost 1 base to trimming and J lost 1 base, with 5 bases between them. The CDR3 consists of 14 residues. CDR3 loop: CASSLDISYNEQFF. CDR3 bases: TGTGCCAGCAGCTTAGACATTTCCTACAATGAGCAGTTCTTC.

This sequence joins TRBV4-2 and TRBJ2-1; no clear D. Germline V lookup: CDR1 LGHNA, CDR2 YNFKEQ. V was cut by 0 bases and J by 8 bases, with 11 bases left in between. The CDR3 covers 14 residues. CDR3 DNA: TGTGCCAGCAGCCAAGATCCTAGTGTATATGAGCAGTTCTTC. The encoded protein is CASSQDPSVYEQFF.

The genes are TRBV3-1 (or the pseudogene TRBV3-2) and TRBJ2-1; perhaps TRBD2 as D (6 bases). The CDR3 contains 16 residues. Trimming left V 1 base short and J 4 bases short, with 14 bases between. Per germline, CDR1 LGHDT and CDR2 YNNKEL (reference sequence). CDR3 amino acids: CASSQGRASVYNEQFF. CDR3 nucleotides: TGTGCCAGCAGCCAAGGGAGAGCTAGCGTATACAATGAGCAGTTCTTC.

The count of this clone is one. J is TRBJ1-5 and V is TRBV7-2; 11 bases map to TRBD1. From germline, CDR1 is SGHTA and CDR2 FQGNSA. Trimming cost V 3 bases and J 6 bases; bases outside gene matches: 7. The CDR3 has 16 residues. CDR3 sequence: CASSLSGQGAIQPQHF. The CDR3 nucleotides are TGTGCCAGCAGCTTGAGCGGACAGGGGGCAATTCAGCCCCAGCATTTT.

The chain joins TRBV30 to TRBJ2-3; no clear D. V lost 2 bases and J 4 bases, leaving 13 bases between the germline ends. This CDR3 is built from 14 residues. Germline V gives CDR1 GTSNPN, CDR2 SVGIG (reference sequence). CDR3 residues: CAWSPATVADTQYF. The CDR3 DNA is TGTGCCTGGAGTCCGGCGACTGTCGCAGATACGCAGTATTTT.